This is a list of T cell receptor beta chains from one sample in a study of vaccination and CD4 T cells after COVID-19. Each CDR3 protein is one row after TCRdb ran MiXCR on the PCR reads. The data hold about 7,700 distinct CDR3 sequences, with more than 55% observed a single time. Antigen specificity for these receptors is unknown. The sequencing input was CD4+ T cells from blood, cultured in vitro. The receptors stem from a human donor who had recovered from COVID-19. Both conserved end residues are part of each CDR3. The order of the fields is CDR3 length, clone size, J gene, D gene, V gene, CDR3 DNA, CDR3 protein. A D gene is named only where the DNA matches it firmly. Expanded clones are given a class, and other clones once, few, many or no size at all.

>14|few|TRBJ1-5|NA|TRBV20-1
TGCAGTGCTAGAAAAGTGCAGGGCAATCAGCCCCAGCATTTT
CSARKVQGNQPQHF
>15|NA|TRBJ2-3|TRBD1|TRBV6-1
TGTGCCAGCGTCCCCGGGACAGGGCGTACAGATACGCAGTATTTT
CASVPGTGRTDTQYF
>15|few|TRBJ2-2|TRBD1|TRBV6-1
TGTGCCATCAGTGAGACAGGGACAAACACCGGGGAGCTGTTTTTT
CAISETGTNTGELFF
>15|NA|TRBJ2-7|NA|TRBV6-5
TGTGCCAGCAGTTACGGCGGTGGGGCCGCCTACGAGCAGTACTTC
CASSYGGGAAYEQYF
>14|NA|TRBJ1-6|NA|TRBV4-1
TGCGCCAGCAGCCGGGGGGAGTTGCGGTCACCCCTCCACTTT
CASSRGELRSPLHF
>18|NA|TRBJ2-6|NA|TRBV28
TGTGCCAGCAGTAAACAGAGGCCCCTCCTCTCTGGGGCCAACGTCCTGACTTTC
CASSKQRPLLSGANVLTF
>15|few|TRBJ1-6|NA|TRBV27
TGTGCCAGCACCCTGAGGACAGCCGATAATTCACCCCTCCACTTT
CASTLRTADNSPLHF
>14|NA|TRBJ2-3|NA|TRBV27
TGTGCCAGCAGCCAAAGAGCAAAGGGGGATACGCAGTATTTT
CASSQRAKGDTQYF
>14|NA|TRBJ1-1|NA|TRBV5-6
TGTGCCAGCAGCTTCACAGTCATGAACACTGAAGCTTTCTTT
CASSFTVMNTEAFF
>16|few|TRBJ1-1|NA|TRBV27
TGTGCCAGCAGTTTACAAGACGGGACTGGGGGTCGTGAAGCTTTCTTT
CASSLQDGTGGREAFF
>12|few|TRBJ1-2|NA|TRBV10-1
TGCGCCAGCAGTGATGGTTTTGGCGGCTACACCTTC
CASSDGFGGYTF
>14|NA|TRBJ2-3|TRBD1|TRBV5-1
TGCGCCGGCAGCCGACAGGGCCGCACAGATACGCAGTATTTT
CAGSRQGRTDTQYF
>18|NA|TRBJ2-5|TRBD2|TRBV20-1
TGCAGTGCTAGATCCGGGGGACTAGCGGGGGGGTACCAAGAGACCCAGTACTTC
CSARSGGLAGGYQETQYF
>13|medium-sized|TRBJ2-5|NA|TRBV2
TGTGCCAGCACCCGAGGGTTCGGGGAGACCCAGTACTTC
CASTRGFGETQYF
>16|once|TRBJ1-6|TRBD1|TRBV6-1
TGTGCCAGCAGTCGAGCCCCGGACAGGGAGGGTTCACCCCTCCACTTT
CASSRAPDREGSPLHF
>12|once|TRBJ1-1|NA|TRBV20-1
TGCAGTGCTTACAGGACGAACACTGAAGCTTTCTTT
CSAYRTNTEAFF
>15|NA|TRBJ1-5|NA|TRBV28
TGTGCCAGCACTCGGACAGCTCCCAGCAATCAGCCCCAGCATTTT
CASTRTAPSNQPQHF